The TCR beta chain under discussion was sequenced for a study of tumor-infiltrating lymphocytes in oesophageal squamous cell carcinoma. V was cut by 2 bases and J by 2 bases, with 11 bases left in between. The V gene's germline CDR1 is SGHVS and CDR2 FQNEAQ. The CDR3 is 15 amino acids. MiXCR, run by TCRdb on the PCR reads, gives a single entry per CDR3 protein. Of roughly 20,000 distinct CDR3 sequences detected, roughly two fifths appear once; the ten largest clones hold roughly two fifths. The genes are TRBV7-8 and TRBJ2-3; D remains unclear. The receptor was isolated from a male donor with esophageal squamous cell carcinoma. The specimen sequenced was esophageal tumor tissue. The CDR3 DNA reads TGTGCCAGCAGCTTAATGGGCCGATTCACAGATACGCAGTATTTT. It encodes CASSLMGRFTDTQYF.